Below, 12 T cell receptor beta chains from the same sample are listed, as sequenced in a study of cytomegalovirus exposure and HLA in healthy donors. This PCR relied on a set of 60 Vbeta primers and 13 Jbeta primers. Sequenced by immunoSEQ multiplex PCR; TCRdb stores in-frame clones only, minus some. The data contain fewer than 200,000 clones, 68% of them singletons. The sample was PBMCs. The receptors were sampled from a woman aged 18-30 years in good health and CMV-seropositive.

The chain couples TRBV27 to TRBJ1-1; D not resolved. The CDR3 extends over 13 amino acids. CDR1 MNHEY and CDR2 SMNVEV come from the germline V gene (reference sequence). Deletions cut 6 bases from V and 6 bases from J, with 14 bases between. The CDR3 is CASSPPTPSEAFF. The CDR3 DNA is TGTGCCAGCAGCCCCCCGACACCTTCTGAAGCTTTCTTT.

This chain links TRBV12-5 with TRBJ1-4; D call uncertain. V dropped 3 bases and J dropped 5 bases, with 19 bases sitting between them. Germline lookup yields CDR1 LGHNT and CDR2 FRNRAP. CDR3 length: 17 residues. CDR3 in amino acids: CASGFWLQSGSNEKLFF. The CDR3 nucleotides are TGTGCTAGTGGTTTTTGGCTACAAAGCGGATCCAATGAAAAACTGTTTTTT.

This chain joins TRBV7-9 and TRBJ2-5; 11 bases are shared with TRBD1. The J call may be mistaken, given a closer DNA end match to TRBJ2-7. The CDR3 is 15 amino acids. The germline V gene has CDR1 SEHNR and CDR2 FQNEAQ (reference sequence). Here the CDR3 reads CASSLGDRGAHEQYF. The CDR3 region has the DNA TGTGCCAGCAGCTTAGGGGACAGGGGGGCCCACGAGCAGTACTTC.

V is TRBV9 and J is TRBJ1-2; D remains ambiguous. The CDR3 loop spans 13 amino acids. V was pared by 4 bases and J by 4 bases, with 11 bases between. Per germline, CDR1 SGDLS and CDR2 YYNGEE. DNA of the CDR3: TGTGCCAGCAGCTCTAGTTATGGCTATGGCTACACCTTC. It specifies CASSSSYGYGYTF.

V gene TRBV30 combines with J gene TRBJ2-2, with D perhaps TRBD2 (6 bases). Trimming removed 4 bases from V and 6 bases from J, with 18 bases in between. Per the germline V gene, CDR1 is GTSNPN and CDR2 is SVGIG (reference sequence). This CDR3 is built from 15 residues. The CDR3 sequence is CAWKIVGGGPGELFF. Written as DNA, the CDR3 is TGTGCCTGGAAAATTGTGGGGGGAGGCCCCGGGGAGCTGTTTTTT.

The chain carries TRBV14 and TRBJ2-7; 11 bases line up with TRBD1. J lost 3 bases, V lost 4 bases, and 5 bases had no gene match. The germline CDR1 and CDR2 sequences are SGHDN and FVKESK. The CDR3 is 15 residues long. The CDR3: CASSLGQGGFYEQYF. The CDR3 DNA reads as TGTGCCAGCAGCCTGGGACAGGGGGGCTTCTACGAGCAGTACTTC.

The rearrangement links TRBV5-1 to TRBJ1-1, with 10 positions matching TRBD1. CDR1 SGHRS and CDR2 YFSETQ come from the germline V gene. Trimming at V came to 0 bases and at J to 6 bases, leaving 5 bases not matched to a gene. The CDR3 is 15 residues long. DNA of the CDR3: TGCGCCAGCAGCTTGGCCGGGGGACAGGGGCCTGAAGCTTTCTTT. It specifies CASSLAGGQGPEAFF.

This clone has only a few counts. J is TRBJ2-5 and V is TRBV6-5; 8 positions agree with TRBD2. The DNA end is more similar to TRBJ2-7, so the J call may be wrong. There are 13 residues in the CDR3. CDR1 is MNHEY and CDR2 is SVGAGI in the germline V gene. CDR3 residues: CASNPPGGDEQYF. CDR3 sequence (DNA): TGTGCCAGCAATCCCCCGGGAGGGGACGAGCAGTACTTC.

The chain is built from TRBV15 and TRBJ2-1; TRBD2 aligns across 11 bases. In germline, CDR1 is LNHNV, CDR2 YYDKDF (reference sequence). The CDR3 has 17 amino acids. V trimming: 6 bases; J trimming: 8 bases; junction bases outside the gene matches: 15. The CDR3 sequence is CATSTTSGNNWIDEQFF. The CDR3 DNA reads as TGTGCCACCAGTACGACTAGCGGGAACAACTGGATCGATGAGCAGTTCTTC.

A few counts support this clone. J is TRBJ2-7 and V is TRBV10-3; D is perhaps TRBD1 (5 bases). The CDR3 runs to 17 residues. Trimming took 5 bases from V and 0 from J, leaving 20 bases between them. The germline CDR1 and CDR2 sequences are ENHRY and SYGVKD. For the CDR3, the DNA is TGTGCCATCAGTACCCACCTAACAGGAAGAAGCTCCTACGAGCAGTACTTC. As protein: CAISTHLTGRSSYEQYF.

J is TRBJ2-7 and V is TRBV5-4; possibly TRBD2 for D (5 bases). Germline V gene lookup returns CDR1 SGHNT and CDR2 YYREEE (reference sequence). The ends were cut back, 2 bases at V and 7 bases at J, with 10 bases in the middle. The CDR3 has 12 amino acids. CDR3 nucleotides: TGTGCCAGCAGCTTCGGGGTGAGGGAGCAGTACTTC. This codes for CASSFGVREQYF.

This chain links TRBV7-5 with TRBJ2-5; the table assigns TRBD2, which was not confirmed against the DNA. TRBV7-5 is annotated as a pseudogene. CDR3 length equals 16 residues. The CDR3 loop is CARSLGVAGGEETQYF. The CDR3 region has the DNA TGTGCCAGAAGCTTAGGGGTAGCGGGAGGGGAAGAGACCCAGTACTTC.